One and the same sample provided the 25 T cell receptor beta chains below, sequenced in a study of control samples from healthy donors and cancer patients. Profiled with immunoSEQ multiplex PCR; TCRdb holds only in-frame clones, not every one. The sample consists of about 45,000 clones, 70% of them appearing once. The sequenced sample consisted of formalin-fixed, paraffin-embedded tissue. The origin of the receptors is a male donor with melanoma.

CDR3 DNA sequence: TGTGCCAGCTCCCTGGACAGGGTGTTTCAGCCCCAGCATTTT. Translation: CASSLDRVFQPQHF. The gene calls are TRBV2 and TRBJ1-5; TRBD1 agrees at 8 bases. The CDR3 runs to 14 residues. The V and J ends lost 8 bases and 6 bases, in that order; junction bases with no gene match: 9. The germline gives CDR1 SNHLY, CDR2 FYNNEI. The full variable domain, its missing parts supplied by reference TRBV2 and TRBJ1-5, is EPEVTQTPSHQVTQMGQEVILRCVPISNHLYFYWYRQILGQKVEFLVSFYNNEISEKSEIFDDQFSVERPDGSNFTLKIRSTKLEDSAMYFCASSLDRVFQPQHFGDGTRLSIL.

This chain uses TRBV6-5 with TRBJ2-3, with TRBD1 as a possible D gene (5 bases). The CDR3 covers 13 residues. V was clipped by 8 bases and J by 2 bases, with 11 bases between them. Germline lookup yields CDR1 MNHEY and CDR2 SVGAGI. This CDR3 reads CASGLGHTDTQYF. The DNA for the CDR3 is TGTGCCAGCGGGCTCGGACACACAGATACGCAGTATTTT.

The chain is built from TRBV9 and TRBJ2-7; D may be TRBD1 or TRBD2 (5 bases each). V lost 3 bases to trimming and J lost 8 bases, with 12 bases between them. The CDR3 extends over 12 amino acids. CDR1 and CDR2 from the germline V gene are SGDLS and YYNGEE. The CDR3 sequence is CASSENLGQQYF. Written as DNA, the CDR3 is TGTGCCAGCAGCGAAAACCTGGGACAGCAGTACTTC.

This clone was seen more than once but under ten times. The chain employs TRBV7-9 and TRBJ2-3; TRBD2 is a possible D gene (6 bases). Trimming removed 8 bases from V and 3 bases from J, with 6 bases in between. CDR1 and CDR2 (germline): SEHNR, FQNEAQ (reference sequence). This CDR3 is 11 amino acids long. The CDR3: CASGGTDTQYF. The CDR3 DNA sequence: TGTGCCAGCGGAGGGACAGATACGCAGTATTTT.

The CDR3 spells CASGPGIQTQYF. The CDR3 DNA follows: TGTGCCAGCGGCCCGGGGATTCAAACGCAGTATTTT. The rearrangement links TRBV28 to TRBJ2-3, with D perhaps TRBD2 (5 bases). V was clipped by 8 bases and J by 9 bases, with 15 bases between them. The CDR3 extends over 12 amino acids. From germline, CDR1 is MDHEN and CDR2 SYDVKM.

The chain is built from TRBV24-1 and TRBJ2-3; 8 bases line up with TRBD1. The CDR3 runs 14 residues. The germline V gene encodes CDR1 KGHDR and CDR2 SFDVKD. V gave up 4 bases and J gave up 3 bases; unmatched junction bases: 2. CDR3 coding DNA: TGTGCCACCAGTGAGACAGGGGTGACAGATACGCAGTATTTT. Translation: CATSETGVTDTQYF.

This clone is a singleton in its sample. This chain links TRBV6-4 with TRBJ2-2; perhaps TRBD2 as D (6 bases). Trimming shortened V by 3 bases and J by 2 bases, and 10 bases separated the two germline ends. The CDR3 has 15 residues. The germline V gene encodes CDR1 MRHNA and CDR2 SNTAGT. CDR3 sequence reads: CASSEGRDNTGELFF. CDR3 sequence (DNA): TGTGCCAGCAGTGAAGGGCGGGACAACACCGGGGAGCTGTTTTTT.

This chain uses TRBV19 with TRBJ2-3; a weak D match, TRBD2 (6 bases). Germline assignment: CDR1 LNHDA and CDR2 SQIVND (reference sequence). V gave up 7 bases and J gave up 10 bases, with 21 bases separating them. CDR3 size: 14 residues. The CDR3 is CASNPAGPRRAQYF. In DNA form, the CDR3 reads TGTGCCAGTAACCCGGCGGGGCCGAGGCGGGCGCAGTATTTT.

A single count supports this clone. The chain employs TRBV6-5 and TRBJ2-7; 8 bases fit TRBD1. Germline-derived CDR1 and CDR2 are MNHEY and SVGAGI. The trim removed 6 bases at V and 0 bases at J, leaving 4 bases unmatched. CDR3 length equals 14 residues. This CDR3 is CASRDRGDSYEQYF. CDR3 sequence (DNA): TGTGCCAGCAGAGACAGGGGTGACTCCTACGAGCAGTACTTC.

V usage is TRBV29-1 and J usage is TRBJ2-3; TRBD1 matches at 8 bases. Germline CDR1 is SQVTM and CDR2 is ANQGSEA. With V trimmed by 5 bases and J by 0 bases, 7 bases remained unmatched. The CDR3 is 15 residues long. The DNA of the CDR3 is TGCAGCGTTATTACCCAGGGGGCTAGCACAGATACGCAGTATTTT. Amino acids: CSVITQGASTDTQYF.

This clone is categorized as medium-sized. The V gene is TRBV19, the J gene TRBJ1-1; D gene unclear. Per the germline V gene, CDR1 is LNHDA and CDR2 is SQIVND (reference sequence). V lost 8 bases to trimming and J lost 6 bases, with 10 bases between them. The CDR3 loop spans 11 amino acids. In DNA, the CDR3 is TGTGCCAGTCGAACTGGGGCTGAAGCTTTCTTT. Amino acids: CASRTGAEAFF.

The V and J genes are TRBV7-6 and TRBJ2-1, with 7 positions matching TRBD2. The V gene end was trimmed by 5 bases and the J gene end by 6 bases; junction bases not matched to a gene: 19. This CDR3 region has 18 residues. Germline assignment: CDR1 SGHVS and CDR2 FNYEAQ. DNA for the CDR3: TGTGCCAGCAGCGGAAACGACCCGCGGGCGGGAGCGCTCAATGAGCAGTTCTTC. Amino acid sequence: CASSGNDPRAGALNEQFF. Full variable domain (rest looked up from reference TRBV7-6 and TRBJ2-1): GAGVSQSPRYKVTKRGQDVALRCDPISGHVSLYWYRQALGQGPEFLTYFNYEAQQDKSGLPNDRFSAERPEGSISTLTIQRTEQRDSAMYRCASSGNDPRAGALNEQFFGPGTRLTVL.

The chain combines TRBV6-5 with TRBJ2-7; tentatively, D is TRBD2 (5 bases). V lost 8 bases and J 3 bases, leaving 14 bases between the germline ends. The CDR3 has 13 amino acids. Germline CDR1 MNHEY, CDR2 SVGAGI. The CDR3 spells CASGSSGYYEQYF. In nucleotides, the CDR3 is TGTGCCAGCGGGTCCTCGGGGTACTACGAGCAGTACTTC.

This clone was detected only a few times. This sample includes further DNA sequences coding for the same CDR3. The chain carries TRBV27 and TRBJ2-7; 8 nucleotides match TRBD1. The CDR3 spans 13 residues. V gave up 3 bases and J gave up 6 bases; unmatched junction bases: 4. Looked up from germline, CDR1 is MNHEY and CDR2 is SMNVEV (reference sequence). DNA for the CDR3: TGTGCCAGCAGTTTCCTACAGGGGGGCGAGCAGTACTTC. Its translation: CASSFLQGGEQYF.

The V gene is TRBV28, the J gene TRBJ2-6; D not certain. This CDR3 has 15 amino acids. V dropped 6 bases and J dropped 4 bases, with 13 bases sitting between them. The germline V gene encodes CDR1 MDHEN and CDR2 SYDVKM. CDR3 coding DNA: TGTGCCAGCAGCACCGGTGCCGAGGGGGCCAACGTCCTGACTTTC. Translating it yields CASSTGAEGANVLTF. Together with reference TRBV28 and TRBJ2-6, the CDR3 gives the full variable domain: DVKVTQSSRYLVKRTGEKVFLECVQDMDHENMFWYRQDPGLGLRLIYFSYDVKMKEKGDIPEGYSVSREKKERFSLILESASTNQTSMYLCASSTGAEGANVLTFGAGSRLTVL.

The chain is built from TRBV7-6 and TRBJ1-5, with D tentatively TRBD1 (5 bases). Trimming took 2 bases from V and 6 from J, leaving 8 bases between them. Germline values: CDR1 SGHVS, CDR2 FNYEAQ. This CDR3 has 13 residues. In DNA form, the CDR3 reads TGTGCCAGCAGCTTATTAAGGGGTCAGCCCCAGCATTTT. It specifies CASSLLRGQPQHF.

In this sample, this clone turned up many times. The chain recombines TRBV12-3 or TRBV12-4 with TRBJ1-1; no clear D gene. V lost 5 bases to trimming and J lost 5 bases, with 6 bases between them. The CDR3 has 11 residues. The CDR3 DNA is TGTGCCAGCAGTCGTGGGACTGAAGCTTTCTTT. Translated: CASSRGTEAFF.

This chain connects TRBV29-1 to TRBJ2-1; no clear D gene. The CDR3 loop spans 12 amino acids. Between the trimmed V and J ends, which lost 3 bases and 10 bases, there was a span of 13 bases. The V gene's germline CDR1 is SQVTM and CDR2 ANQGSEA. DNA of the CDR3: TGCAGCGTTGAGCCGGCCTACGGAGAGCAGTTCTTC. Translating it yields CSVEPAYGEQFF.

The chain uses TRBV11-2 and TRBJ1-6; D remains unclear. Germline assignment: CDR1 SGHAT and CDR2 FQNNGV. The V end was cut by 4 bases, the J end by 14 bases, with 12 bases between. The length of the CDR3 is 12 residues. The CDR3: CASSSPPRALHF. DNA of the CDR3: TGTGCCAGCAGCTCGCCCCCGAGGGCCCTCCACTTT.

The chain is built from TRBV10-3 and TRBJ1-4; TRBD1 matches at 7 bases. The CDR3 loop spans 15 amino acids. Germline CDR1 and CDR2: ENHRY and SYGVKD. The ends lost 2 bases at V and 10 bases at J; junction bases unmatched: 10. The CDR3 nucleotides read TGTGCCATCAGTGAGGCCGGGACAGACGTACGAAAACTGTTTTTT. Its translation is CAISEAGTDVRKLFF.

The genes are TRBV6-5 and TRBJ2-3; D unclear. The CDR3 length is 11 residues. Trimming cost V 7 bases and J 5 bases, with 7 bases left between them. Germline V lookup: CDR1 MNHEY, CDR2 SVGAGI. CDR3 protein: CASTALDTQYF. CDR3 DNA sequence: TGTGCCAGCACGGCCCTAGATACGCAGTATTTT.

The V and J genes are TRBV5-1 and TRBJ2-1, with 7 bases aligning to TRBD2. The CDR3 runs 12 residues. V gave up 4 bases and J gave up 9 bases; unmatched junction bases: 4. Germline V CDR1 and CDR2: SGHRS, YFSETQ. CDR3 sequence reads: CASSQVAGEQFF. The CDR3, as DNA: TGCGCCAGCAGCCAAGTAGCGGGTGAGCAGTTCTTC.

In nucleotides, the CDR3 is TGCGCCAGCAGTTGGGACGGAGAGAACACTGAAGCTTTCTTT. Translated: CASSWDGENTEAFF. This chain uses TRBV5-1 with TRBJ1-1, with TRBD1 as a possible D gene (5 bases). V shed 5 bases and J shed 1 base, with 12 bases lying between them. Germline V gene sequence: CDR1 SGHRS, CDR2 YFSETQ. CDR3 length: 14 amino acids.

The chain uses TRBV7-9 and TRBJ2-3; the match to TRBD2 covers 7 bases. The CDR3 totals 15 residues. V was pared by 0 bases and J by 4 bases, with 4 bases of the junction left unmatched. Germline CDR1 reads SEHNR; CDR2 reads FQNEAQ (reference sequence). As DNA, the CDR3 is TGTGCCAGCAGCTTAGCACTAGCGATCGCAGATACGCAGTATTTT. This codes for CASSLALAIADTQYF.

This clone was seen more than once but under ten times. The V call is TRBV3-1 (or the pseudogene TRBV3-2), the J call TRBJ1-1; TRBD1 might be the D (6 bases). CDR1 is LGHDT and CDR2 is YNNKEL in the germline V gene (reference sequence). V lost 7 bases, J lost 4 bases, and 13 bases lay in between. This CDR3 has 13 amino acids. In DNA, the CDR3 is TGTGCCAGCATCCTGGCGGGGGCCACTGAAGCTTTCTTT. Its protein is CASILAGATEAFF.